The 15 T cell receptor beta chains reported below all come from one sample, sequenced in a study of CD8 T cells in ankylosing spondylitis. Their antigens remain unidentified. MiXCR was run by TCRdb on the 5' RACE reads, yielding one entry per CDR3 protein. The data show hundreds of thousands of distinct CDR3 sequences, 12% seen once. Study conclusions and caveats: Characteristic of ankylosing spondylitis blood, it appeared, was a TCR beta motif comprising about eight highly homologous variants.

Material: blood, either unsorted or a sorted T cell fraction (not recorded which). The source of these receptors is a male donor with ankylosing spondylitis.

The sample holds a few counts of this clonotype. The chain joins TRBV6-5 to TRBJ1-5, with D perhaps TRBD1 (6 bases). V lost 6 bases, J lost 8 bases, and 11 bases lay in between. CDR3 length: 12 amino acids. Germline V CDR1 and CDR2: MNHEY, SVGAGI. CDR3 bases: TGTGCCAGCAGATCACCAGGGGAGCCCCAGCATTTT. The encoded protein is CASRSPGEPQHF.

CDR3 nucleotide sequence: TGTGCCAGCAGCCATGGACAAACTTCCGGGGGAGAGACCCAGTACTTC. This sequence encodes CASSHGQTSGGETQYF. This chain uses TRBV3-1 with TRBJ2-5; a weak D match, TRBD2 (6 bases). V lost 3 bases to trimming and J lost 4 bases, with 18 bases between them. Germline V gives CDR1 LGHDT, CDR2 YNNKEL (reference sequence). This CDR3 has 16 amino acids.

This clonotype was observed a few times. The CDR3 region is CSAPGQGINEQYF. DNA of the CDR3: TGCAGTGCCCCGGGACAGGGAATCAACGAGCAGTACTTC. The genes are TRBV20-1 and TRBJ2-7; TRBD1 agrees at 9 bases. Per germline, CDR1 DFQATT and CDR2 SNEGSKA (reference sequence). The CDR3 sequence is 13 residues long. V shed 6 bases, J shed 5 bases, and the junction held 8 bases outside the gene matches.

This clonotype was counted ten times or more. The chain employs TRBV29-1 and TRBJ2-3; D is unclear. There are 13 residues in the CDR3. Germline lookup yields CDR1 SQVTM and CDR2 ANQGSEA. V lost 1 base and J lost 4, with 9 bases in between. The CDR3: CSVEVGSADTQYF. CDR3 nucleotides: TGCAGCGTTGAAGTGGGTTCGGCAGATACGCAGTATTTT.

This clonotype appeared once. V gene TRBV4-2 combines with J gene TRBJ2-1; 7 positions agree with TRBD2. Trimming removed 4 bases from V and 0 bases from J; junction bases left unmatched: 12. The V gene's germline CDR1 is LGHNA and CDR2 YNFKEQ. CDR3 length equals 18 residues. CDR3 residues: CASSPGGARESSYNEQFF. DNA of the CDR3: TGTGCCAGCAGCCCAGGCGGCGCGCGGGAGAGCTCCTACAATGAGCAGTTCTTC.

Points on this clonotype: The junction does not match germline at one end; this may be a read error. V and J are TRBV6-1 and TRBJ1-1; no reliable D call. The germline CDR1 and CDR2 sequences are MNHNS and SASEGT. This CDR3 has 13 amino acids. CDR3 sequence reads: CASRASVRTKAFF. As DNA, the CDR3 is TGTGCCAGCAGAGCCTCGGTCCGCACTAAAGCTTTCTTT.

The chain carries TRBV11-1 and TRBJ1-6; D unclear. V shed 2 bases and J shed 0 bases, with 14 bases lying between them. Germline V gene data show CDR1 as SGHAT and CDR2 as FQDESV (reference sequence). This CDR3 spans 18 amino acids. CDR3 sequence reads: CASSLPRDGFSYNSPLHF. The CDR3 DNA follows: TGTGCCAGCAGCTTACCACGAGACGGATTCTCCTATAATTCACCCCTCCACTTT.

In its sample, this clonotype was seen a few times. In DNA form, the CDR3 reads TGTGCCAGCAGTTACGGAGGGATGGAAAACGAAAAACTGTTTTTT. It specifies CASSYGGMENEKLFF. The J gene is TRBJ1-4, the V gene TRBV6-5, with D unresolved. V was pared by 2 bases and J by 8 bases, with 15 bases between. Germline CDR1 is MNHEY and CDR2 is SVGAGI. This CDR3 is built from 15 residues.

This clonotype was counted between two and nine times. V is TRBV9 and J is TRBJ2-3; 7 positions match TRBD2. CDR3 length equals 16 residues. In germline, CDR1 is SGDLS, CDR2 YYNGEE. V lost 3 bases to trimming and J lost 5 bases; unmatched junction nucleotides: 12. The CDR3 region has the DNA TGTGCCAGCAGCGGGGGAGGGGCGGGAGTACAAGATACGCAGTATTTT. This codes for CASSGGGAGVQDTQYF.

Notes on this clonotype: Relative to the germline gene, one junction end is altered; a read error may explain this. This chain joins TRBV18 and TRBJ1-1, with TRBD1 matching 9 bases. The CDR3 length is 13 residues. Germline assignment: CDR1 KGHSH and CDR2 LQKENI. The CDR3 bases are TGTGCCAGCTCACCGGACAGGGGTGCTGAAACTTTCTTT. It is translated as CASSPDRGAETFF.

This clonotype was found a few times. The rearrangement links TRBV28 to TRBJ2-5; TRBD2 is a possible D gene (5 bases). Per germline, CDR1 MDHEN and CDR2 SYDVKM. Trimming pared 3 bases from V and 1 base from J, leaving 15 bases between. The CDR3 extends over 16 amino acids. CDR3 DNA sequence: TGTGCCAGCAGTTTTGACTACCAGCTAACCCAAGAGACCCAGTACTTC. Its protein is CASSFDYQLTQETQYF.

The chain uses TRBV7-8 and TRBJ1-2, with D perhaps TRBD1 (6 bases). The V end was cut by 1 base, the J end by 7 bases, with 13 bases between. Per germline, CDR1 SGHVS and CDR2 FQNEAQ. The CDR3 covers 14 residues. The DNA for the CDR3 is TGTGCCAGCAGCTTAGTCGCGACACAGGGTGGCTACACCTTC. This codes for CASSLVATQGGYTF. The full variable domain, with the rest looked up from reference TRBV7-8 and TRBJ1-2, is GAGVSQSPRYKVAKRGQDVALRCDPISGHVSLFWYQQALGQGPEFLTYFQNEAQLDKSGLPSDRFFAERPEGSVSTLKIQRTQQEDSAVYLCASSLVATQGGYTFGSGTRLTVV.

As DNA, the CDR3 is TGCAGTGCTAGAGATCGGAGGGCGCGCGGGGAGCTGTTTTTT. This codes for CSARDRRARGELFF. This chain connects TRBV20-1 to TRBJ2-2; D is possibly TRBD2 (6 bases). V gave up 0 bases and J gave up 7 bases, with 12 bases separating them. CDR3 length equals 14 residues. Per the germline V gene, CDR1 is DFQATT and CDR2 is SNEGSKA (reference sequence).

The chain uses TRBV6-2 or TRBV6-3 and TRBJ1-2; D not certain. V lost 0 bases, J lost 8 bases, and 13 bases lay in between. CDR3 size: 14 residues. Germline CDR1 and CDR2: MNHEY and SVGEGT. The CDR3 loop is CASSYSTSSGGYTF. Written as DNA, the CDR3 is TGTGCCAGCAGTTACTCGACGTCATCTGGGGGCTACACCTTC.

This clonotype was counted at least ten times. The rearrangement uses TRBV29-1 and TRBJ2-1; 14 bases are a match to TRBD2. The trim removed 6 bases at V and 9 bases at J, leaving 10 bases unmatched. Germline V gene sequence: CDR1 SQVTM, CDR2 ANQGSEA. The CDR3 is 15 residues long. The CDR3 DNA is TGCAGCGTCTTGTCTGGACTAGCGGGAGGAGGTGAGCAGTTCTTC. Translation gives CSVLSGLAGGGEQFF.